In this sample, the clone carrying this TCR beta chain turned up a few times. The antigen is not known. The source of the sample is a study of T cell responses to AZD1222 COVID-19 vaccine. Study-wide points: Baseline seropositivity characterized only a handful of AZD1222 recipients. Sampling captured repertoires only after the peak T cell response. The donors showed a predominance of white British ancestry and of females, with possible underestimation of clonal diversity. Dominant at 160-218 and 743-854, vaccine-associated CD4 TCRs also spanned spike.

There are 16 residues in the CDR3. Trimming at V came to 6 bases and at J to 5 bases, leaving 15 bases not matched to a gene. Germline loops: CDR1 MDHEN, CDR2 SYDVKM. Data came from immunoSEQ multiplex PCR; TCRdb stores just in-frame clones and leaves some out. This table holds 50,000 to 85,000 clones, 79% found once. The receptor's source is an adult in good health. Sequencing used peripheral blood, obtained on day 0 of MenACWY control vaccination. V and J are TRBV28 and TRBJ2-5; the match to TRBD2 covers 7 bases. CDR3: CASSPFEAGVGETQYF. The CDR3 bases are TGTGCCAGCAGCCCTTTTGAGGCGGGAGTTGGGGAGACCCAGTACTTC.